This entry describes one TCR beta chain. Its antigen is unidentified. This sample stems from a study of cytomegalovirus exposure and HLA in healthy donors. Study-wide context: There were about 85 million unique TCRs (from HLA-typed donors) in an early data release.

Study-level findings and limits: In an earlier analysis, about 87% or about 30%: the productive usage of most TCR beta V segments. Presence/absence results assume similar sequencing depth per donor, which may not hold.

Both 60 Vbeta primers and 13 Jbeta primers went into the PCR. Data came from immunoSEQ multiplex PCR; TCRdb stores just in-frame clones and leaves some out. In the table there are 90,000 to 120,000 clones, around 10% of which are singletons. CDR3 length equals 14 residues. V was pared by 5 bases and J by 6 bases, with 9 bases of the junction left unmatched. Germline CDR1 reads LNHDA; CDR2 reads SQIVND (reference sequence). Each of the donors was a healthy bone marrow donor. This clonotype originated in a man between 40 and 49 years old in good health and CMV-seropositive. The sequencing sample was made of PBMCs. The rearrangement uses TRBV19 and TRBJ2-5; 7 nucleotides line up with TRBD1. The CDR3 DNA sequence: TGTGCCAGTAGTGGAGACAGGGTGATGCAGACCCAGTACTTC. It encodes CASSGDRVMQTQYF.